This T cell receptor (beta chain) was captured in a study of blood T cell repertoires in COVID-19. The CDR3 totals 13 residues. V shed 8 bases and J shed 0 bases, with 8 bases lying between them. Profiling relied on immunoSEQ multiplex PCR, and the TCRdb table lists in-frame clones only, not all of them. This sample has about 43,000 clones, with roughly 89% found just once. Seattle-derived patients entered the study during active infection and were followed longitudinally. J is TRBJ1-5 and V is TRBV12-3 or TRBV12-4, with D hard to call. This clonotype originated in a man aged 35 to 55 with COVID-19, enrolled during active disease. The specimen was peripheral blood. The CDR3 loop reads CASSWASNQPQHF. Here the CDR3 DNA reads TGTGCCAGCTCGTGGGCTAGCAATCAGCCCCAGCATTTT.